The clone carrying this T cell receptor beta chain was seen repeatedly, ten times or more. Its antigen is unidentified. The junction and the germline gene differ at one end; a read error may be behind it. Per the germline V gene, CDR1 is SGHRS and CDR2 is YFSETQ. The CDR3 sequence is 16 residues long. The sample belongs to a study of T cells in Graves' hyperthyroidism and ophthalmopathy. General observations from the study: In the blood, most expanded thyroid clonotypes above 0.001 appeared as well. From stable hyperthyroidism, ophthalmopathy was separated by a 13 V-J model. For ophthalmopathy, model prediction preceded onset by a median about 6.4 months.

The TCR beta CDR3 regions underwent amplification using RNA transcripts as the source. During a first-round RT-PCR of the TCR CDR3, the HTBI primer set was used. TCRdb recomputed calls from the multiplex PCR reads with MiXCR, one row per CDR3 protein. The sample has hundreds of thousands of distinct CDR3 sequences; around 15% are singletons. Pregnant or lactating patients were excluded, as were those with uncontrolled infection or other autoimmune disease. The TCR originated in a woman aged 55-70 years with Graves' ophthalmopathy. This chain links TRBV5-1 with TRBJ2-2; 7 bases map to TRBD1. Sequenced: blood. In DNA form, the CDR3 reads TGCGCCACCAGCCCCGAACAGGGGACGAGGACCGGGGAGCTGTTTTTT. Protein sequence: CATSPEQGTRTGELFF.